This T cell receptor (beta chain) was captured in a study of OX40 agonist ivuxolimab in advanced cancers. Turning to the overall study: The costimulatory receptor OX40 (CD134) was targeted by ivuxolimab, a fully human IgG2 agonistic monoclonal antibody. Intravenous ivuxolimab was administered to patients every 2 weeks at six dose levels: 0.01, 0.1, 0.3, 1.5, 3 and 10 mg/kg. Among the roughly 50 dose-escalation patients, around 19 had hepatocellular carcinoma, about 15 melanoma, 9 renal cell carcinoma and 9 head and neck cancer. The dose-escalation cohort was roughly 80% male with a mean age of roughly 62 years, ranging from roughly 20 to 80. Patients were allowed to have had prior anti-PD-1, anti-PD-L1 or anti-CTLA-4 therapy, and around 40% of the dose-escalation patients had previously received checkpoint inhibitors. Three dose-escalation patients achieved partial responses, one with hepatocellular carcinoma and two with cutaneous melanoma. Peripheral TCRbeta sequencing was intended to test whether TCR sequence diversity was altered and clonal T-cell expansion was caused by ivuxolimab. The paper describes the monotherapy dose-escalation part (N of about 57 patients) of the phase I trial of ivuxolimab.

Genomic DNA was isolated from the sorted cells so that the TCRbeta CDR3 region could be sequenced. The immunoSEQ Assay was used for sequencing of TCRbeta CDR3 regions. The immuneACCESS repertoire file appears here via TCRdb, limited to in-frame rearrangements. These files lack a portion of the clones; in checked studies, under half of the deficit traces to unresolved V genes, and the cause of the others is not known. Here the sample has about 99,000 clones; 90% to 96% occur a single time. The top ten clones comprise just over 2% of the sample. Study-level results and caveats: At doses from 0.1 to 3.0 mg/kg, clonal expansion was seen in both CD4+ and CD8+ blood T cells between baseline and week 6. On average, CD8+ T cells showed more expanded clones than CD4+ T cells after ivuxolimab. In the 0.1-3.0 mg/kg groups, partial responders were among the patients with the lowest normalized peripheral clonal expansion, particularly in CD8+ T cells. The antigen specificity of the clonally expanded peripheral T cells was not determined. Low levels of normalized T-cell clonal expansion were also seen in some patients who did not respond.

The trial excluded patients who had a history of autoimmune disease or were on systemic immunosuppression. Peripheral blood for TCR sequencing was collected from all dose cohorts at baseline, on cycle 4 day 1, and on cycle 7 day 1. The samples were drawn from a first-in-human, open-label, multicenter phase I dose-escalation trial of ivuxolimab. Adults with locally advanced or metastatic melanoma, renal cell carcinoma, hepatocellular carcinoma or head and neck squamous cell carcinoma were enrolled in the trial. CD4+ and CD8+ T cells were sorted separately from peripheral blood before TCR sequencing. Note on this clone: Its antigen remains unidentified. Base qualities are not at hand, and no much larger clone is one base apart.

The germline V gene specifies SGHTA as CDR1 and FQGTGA as CDR2. Reading from cysteine to phenylalanine, the CDR3 counts 15 amino acids. Of all the DNA, just the CDR3 is kept, 45 bases in frame from base 1. V loses 5 bases of germline sequence and J loses 7 bases, and the interval between the two ends is 18 bases. The receptor's source is an adult with an advanced solid tumor such as melanoma, head and neck, liver or kidney cancer. The chain links TRBV7-3 with TRBJ2-1; the D gene is perhaps TRBD1 or TRBD2, as each covers 5 bases. The starting material was CD4+ or CD8+ T cells sorted from blood, obtained in a trial of the OX40 agonist ivuxolimab. The DNA is as follows: TGTGCCAGCAGCCTCCCGTATGAGGGGAAGAATGAGCAGTTCTTC. It codes for CASSLPYEGKNEQFF. The full variable domain, with segments outside the CDR3 supplied by the reference TRBV7-3 and TRBJ2-1 proteins, appears as GAGVSQTPSNKVTEKGKYVELRCDPISGHTALYWYRQSLGQGPEFLIYFQGTGAADDSGLPNDRFFAVRPEGSVSTLKIQRTERGDSAVYLCASSLPYEGKNEQFFGPGTRLTVL.